These 27 T cell receptor beta chains came from one sample sequenced in a study of vaccination and CD4 T cells after COVID-19. With the Oncomine TCR Beta short-read assay, DNA from cultured CD4+ T cells was sequenced. TCRdb called the PCR reads again in MiXCR, with one record for every CDR3 protein. The repertoire holds roughly 14,000 distinct CDR3 sequences, about 41% seen once, with less than 9% in the top ten. Noted treatment: roughly 10-day PBMC culture with coronavirus spike peptide pools or control peptides (ViraFEST assay). For these TCRs, the target antigens are not known. Sequencing was carried out using CD4+ T cells from blood, cultured in vitro. The receptor source for this set is a human donor who had recovered from COVID-19.

The genes are TRBV20-1 and TRBJ2-1; no clear D. Trimming pared 6 bases from V and 5 bases from J, leaving 17 bases between. The CDR3 loop spans 14 amino acids. CDR1 and CDR2 (germline): DFQATT, SNEGSKA (reference sequence). CDR3 residues: CSAPVPLSNNEQFF. The CDR3 DNA follows: TGCAGTGCCCCCGTACCACTCAGCAACAATGAGCAGTTCTTC.

The chain joins TRBV7-3 to TRBJ2-7; 7 nucleotides match TRBD1. The CDR3 runs to 15 residues. J was trimmed by 5 bases and V by 2 bases; bases with no gene match: 9. CDR1 is SGHTA, CDR2 FQGTGA, per germline. The CDR3 DNA reads as TGTGCCAGCAGCTTACGGACAGGACCGTTCCACGAGCAGTACTTC. It specifies CASSLRTGPFHEQYF.

V and J are TRBV6-5 and TRBJ2-7; D unresolved. Trimming stripped 0 bases from V and 2 bases from J, with 8 bases between. The V gene's germline CDR1 is MNHEY and CDR2 SVGAGI. The CDR3 runs 14 residues. CDR3: CASSYSTSPYEQYF. For the CDR3, the DNA is TGTGCCAGCAGTTACTCGACCTCGCCCTACGAGCAGTACTTC.

DNA for the CDR3: TGTGCCAGCAGTACCAGGGGACAGGGGTTAAGCTACGAGCAGTACTTC. Residues: CASSTRGQGLSYEQYF. The rearrangement joins TRBV6-1 to TRBJ2-7; 10 positions agree with TRBD1. J was trimmed by 3 bases and V by 5 bases; bases with no gene match: 10. The length of the CDR3 is 16 residues. The germline V gene has CDR1 MNHNS and CDR2 SASEGT.

The chain carries TRBV30 and TRBJ2-1; 9 nucleotides align to TRBD1. In germline, CDR1 is GTSNPN, CDR2 SVGIG (reference sequence). The CDR3 is made up of 14 amino acids. With V trimmed by 3 bases and J by 6 bases, 6 bases remained unmatched. CDR3 protein: CAWSKQGAVNEQFF. CDR3 sequence (DNA): TGTGCCTGGAGCAAACAGGGGGCGGTCAATGAGCAGTTCTTC.

V is TRBV2 and J is TRBJ1-1, with a possible D match to TRBD1 (5 bases). V was pared by 4 bases and J by 3 bases, with 9 bases between. The CDR3 is 13 residues long. Germline-derived CDR1 and CDR2 are SNHLY and FYNNEI. The CDR3 reads CASSATGYTEAFF. CDR3 nucleotides: TGTGCCAGCAGTGCAACAGGTTACACTGAAGCTTTCTTT.

This clonotype has a handful of counts. This chain connects TRBV6-1 to TRBJ1-6; 8 bases fit TRBD1. CDR1 MNHNS and CDR2 SASEGT come from the germline V gene. This CDR3 has 15 residues. V lost 3 bases, J lost 10 bases, and 8 bases stayed unmatched. Here the CDR3 reads CASSETQGVQSPLHF. DNA of the CDR3: TGTGCCAGCAGTGAGACACAGGGGGTACAATCACCCCTCCACTTT.

J is TRBJ1-2 and V is TRBV5-1; 8 positions agree with TRBD1. Looked up from germline, CDR1 is SGHRS and CDR2 is YFSETQ. The CDR3 is made up of 13 amino acids. V lost 4 bases and J lost 3; bases outside the gene matches: 2. The CDR3 reads CASSQTGDYGYTF. DNA of the CDR3: TGCGCCAGCAGCCAGACAGGGGACTATGGCTACACCTTC.

This chain links TRBV6-1 with TRBJ2-3; TRBD2 agrees at 13 bases. The CDR3 is 15 residues long. CDR1 is MNHNS and CDR2 is SASEGT in the germline V gene. The V gene end was trimmed by 6 bases and the J gene end by 2 bases; junction bases not matched to a gene: 2. The CDR3 spells CASRLAGGTTDTQYF. CDR3 sequence (DNA): TGTGCCAGCAGACTAGCGGGGGGGACCACAGATACGCAGTATTTT.

This clonotype was seen more than once but under ten times. The genes are TRBV24-1 and TRBJ2-5, with D unclear. Germline V gene data show CDR1 as KGHDR and CDR2 as SFDVKD. Trimming shortened V by 4 bases and J by 2 bases, and 7 bases separated the two germline ends. The CDR3 extends over 13 amino acids. The CDR3 DNA sequence: TGTGCCACCAGTGAGGGTGGACAAGAGACCCAGTACTTC. It is translated as CATSEGGQETQYF.

This rearrangement joins TRBV12-3 or TRBV12-4 to TRBJ1-5, with a possible D match to TRBD1 (5 bases). The CDR3 is 13 residues long. Trimming removed 5 bases from V and 7 bases from J, with 12 bases in between. In DNA, the CDR3 is TGTGCCAGCAGTACACAGGCTGAGCAGCCCCAGCATTTT. Translating gives CASSTQAEQPQHF.

This chain links TRBV6-5 with TRBJ1-2, with 10 positions matching TRBD1. The germline V gene has CDR1 MNHEY and CDR2 SVGAGI. Trimming took 1 base from V and 8 from J; bases not matched to a gene: 4. The length of the CDR3 is 14 residues. The CDR3 DNA reads TGTGCCAGCAGTTACTTGACAGGGGGCGCGGGCTACACCTTC. Amino acids: CASSYLTGGAGYTF.

The rearrangement joins TRBV27 to TRBJ2-1; weak D call: TRBD1 (6 bases). This CDR3 is 14 amino acids long. Trimming pared 8 bases from V and 6 bases from J, leaving 17 bases between. Germline V gene data show CDR1 as MNHEY and CDR2 as SMNVEV (reference sequence). CDR3 region: CASRTQSGVNEQFF. DNA for the CDR3: TGTGCCAGCCGAACACAGTCAGGGGTCAATGAGCAGTTCTTC.

The chain joins TRBV5-4 to TRBJ1-1, with 7 nucleotides matching TRBD1. With V trimmed by 5 bases and J by 2 bases, 12 bases remained unmatched. This CDR3 has 16 residues. Germline V CDR1 and CDR2: SGHNT, YYREEE (reference sequence). CDR3 sequence (DNA): TGTGCCAGCAGTCTACAGGGGACCACGGGTAACACTGAAGCTTTCTTT. Its translation is CASSLQGTTGNTEAFF.

The sample holds a few counts of this clonotype. This chain links TRBV19 with TRBJ2-5; possible D gene TRBD1, 6 bases. V was trimmed by 6 bases and J by 5 bases, leaving 16 bases between them. This CDR3 contains 14 residues. Per the germline V gene, CDR1 is LNHDA and CDR2 is SQIVND (reference sequence). The CDR3 here is CASRGGGRGETQYF. Here the CDR3 DNA reads TGTGCCAGTAGGGGTGGGGGCCGAGGGGAGACCCAGTACTTC.

This sequence joins TRBV6-1 and TRBJ2-7; 8 nucleotides match TRBD1. The ends lost 6 bases at V and 3 bases at J; junction bases unmatched: 7. The CDR3 spans 14 residues. CDR1 and CDR2 (germline): MNHNS, SASEGT. CDR3 DNA sequence: TGTGCCAGCAGAGAGTCCGGGACAGGCTACGAGCAGTACTTC. It is translated as CASRESGTGYEQYF.

This clonotype has more than one count but fewer than ten. The V call is TRBV20-1, the J call TRBJ2-1; TRBD1 might be the D (5 bases). Trimming removed 7 bases from V and 5 bases from J, with 12 bases in between. The CDR3 has 12 amino acids. In germline, CDR1 is DFQATT, CDR2 SNEGSKA (reference sequence). CDR3: CSVMGQHNEQFF. The CDR3 nucleotides are TGCAGTGTTATGGGGCAACACAATGAGCAGTTCTTC.

The genes are TRBV7-9 and TRBJ1-1; unclear D gene. V was trimmed by 2 bases and J by 11 bases, leaving 6 bases between them. Looked up from germline, CDR1 is SEHNR and CDR2 is FQNEAQ (reference sequence). This CDR3 has 10 residues. CDR3 protein: CASSLTRAFF. The DNA for the CDR3 is TGTGCCAGCAGCTTAACACGGGCTTTCTTT.

The genes are TRBV2 and TRBJ2-3, with 8 positions matching TRBD2. The germline CDR1 and CDR2 sequences are SNHLY and FYNNEI. Unmatched junction bases numbered 5, after V lost 3 bases and J lost 6 bases. This CDR3 is 14 amino acids long. DNA for the CDR3: TGTGCCAGCAGTGATGGGCGGGAGGCGGATACGCAGTATTTT. This sequence encodes CASSDGREADTQYF.

The chain employs TRBV11-2 and TRBJ2-2; the D is unclear. This CDR3 is 13 amino acids long. CDR1 and CDR2 (germline): SGHAT, FQNNGV. V shed 6 bases and J shed 3 bases, with 8 bases lying between them. The CDR3 sequence: CASRLPYTGELFF. DNA of the CDR3: TGTGCCAGCAGGCTTCCGTACACCGGGGAGCTGTTTTTT.

Here the CDR3 DNA reads TGCAGTGCTAGAGGGAACAGGAATCCGAACACTGAAGCTTTCTTT. Amino acid sequence: CSARGNRNPNTEAFF. The chain combines TRBV20-1 with TRBJ1-1; D is perhaps TRBD1 (5 bases). V shed 1 base and J shed 1 base, with 13 bases lying between them. The CDR3 has 15 amino acids. CDR1 and CDR2 from the germline V gene are DFQATT and SNEGSKA (reference sequence).

This chain joins TRBV12-3 or TRBV12-4 and TRBJ1-5; no clear D. The length of the CDR3 is 13 residues. Trimming took off 3 bases at V and 2 bases at J, with 5 bases between the two ends. CDR3 sequence: CASSFSGNQPQHF. The CDR3 nucleotides are TGTGCCAGCAGTTTTAGTGGCAATCAGCCCCAGCATTTT.

The V gene is TRBV7-2, the J gene TRBJ2-7; the D gene is possibly TRBD1 (6 bases). V was trimmed by 8 bases and J by 1 base, leaving 18 bases between them. CDR1 is SGHTA and CDR2 is FQGNSA in the germline V gene. This CDR3 spans 15 amino acids. The CDR3 loop is CASRKPGQGSYEQYF. Here the CDR3 DNA reads TGTGCCAGCCGAAAACCAGGGCAGGGGTCCTACGAGCAGTACTTC.

The CDR3 bases are TGCAGTGCTTCAAAGACTAGCGGACAATACAATGAGCAGTTCTTC. It specifies CSASKTSGQYNEQFF. The chain uses TRBV20-1 and TRBJ2-1; TRBD2 agrees at 9 bases. Trimming cost V 5 bases and J 4 bases; bases outside gene matches: 9. Germline CDR1 reads DFQATT; CDR2 reads SNEGSKA (reference sequence). This CDR3 spans 15 amino acids.

V usage is TRBV6-1 and J usage is TRBJ1-3, with no clear D. The CDR3 is made up of 14 amino acids. Trimming pared 7 bases from V and 0 bases from J, leaving 10 bases between. CDR1 is MNHNS and CDR2 is SASEGT in the germline V gene. CDR3 DNA sequence: TGTGCCAGCATCCGGACGCTCTCTGGAAACACCATATATTTT. Its translation: CASIRTLSGNTIYF.

This clonotype appeared a few times. The gene calls are TRBV20-1 and TRBJ2-1, with 10 bases aligning to TRBD2. The CDR3 length is 19 residues. Germline V gives CDR1 DFQATT, CDR2 SNEGSKA (reference sequence). J was trimmed by 3 bases and V by 2 bases; bases with no gene match: 16. The CDR3 DNA follows: TGCAGTGCTAGAACCGGGACCGCACCGGGACTAGCGAGCTACAATGAGCAGTTCTTC. Protein sequence: CSARTGTAPGLASYNEQFF.

This clonotype was recorded once. The chain joins TRBV29-1 to TRBJ2-2; a weak D match, TRBD2 (5 bases). The CDR3 has 14 residues. Trimming pared 6 bases from V and 1 base from J, leaving 12 bases between. Germline V lookup: CDR1 SQVTM, CDR2 ANQGSEA. The CDR3 DNA follows: TGCAGCGTAAGAGGGCAAGAGAACACCGGGGAGCTGTTTTTT. Translated, it gives CSVRGQENTGELFF.